The entry that follows covers one T cell receptor beta chain sequence. The antigen is undetermined. The data belong to a study of cytomegalovirus exposure and HLA in healthy donors. Overall study results and limits: Listed as cytomegalovirus-associated were 150 or so TCR beta chains. TCR beta V- and J-gene trimming, according to a later analysis, was linked to a missense DCLRE1C variant. What a later analysis reportedly showed was that an Asian-associated ancestry cluster had fewer N-insertions than the approximately 700-donor mean.

The CDR3 has 17 residues. Germline V gene data show CDR1 as KGHSH and CDR2 as LQKENI. Trimming cost V 1 base and J 2 bases; bases outside gene matches: 6. PCR amplification relied on 60 Vbeta primers (plus 13 Jbeta primers). Produced via immunoSEQ multiplex PCR; TCRdb's table is partial and in-frame only. The repertoire holds about 140,000 clones, with roughly 80% as singletons. Sequencing input: PBMCs. The V call is TRBV18, the J call TRBJ2-3, with TRBD2 matching 10 bases. The TCR originated in a woman in her forties in good health and CMV-seronegative. The DNA of the CDR3 is TGTGCCAGCTCACCACGACGACTAGCGGGCTCCACAGATACGCAGTATTTT. Translated, it gives CASSPRRLAGSTDTQYF.